Listed below are T cell receptor beta chains from one sample, sequenced in a study of early T cells in non-severe SARS-CoV-2 infection. A single record per CDR3 protein comes from TCRdb applying MiXCR to the 5' RACE reads. Found here are 50,000 to 60,000 distinct CDR3 sequences, roughly 8.8% of them singletons; the top ten hold about 20%. Material for sequencing was whole blood. These receptors originate from an adult who was a healthcare worker with PCR-confirmed SARS-CoV-2 infection or an uninfected control (not recorded which). Both conserved end residues are part of each CDR3.

j_gene: TRBJ2-7
v_gene: TRBV5-1
CDR3aa: CASSSAGTASNEQYF

j_gene: TRBJ1-6
v_gene: TRBV30
CDR3aa: CAWDRGPPNSPLHF

j_gene: TRBJ1-6
v_gene: TRBV5-1
CDR3aa: CASSIGQAPSPLHF

j_gene: TRBJ2-5
v_gene: TRBV18
CDR3aa: CASSPRPGPETQYF

j_gene: TRBJ1-4
v_gene: TRBV6-1
CDR3aa: CASSPPRGAEELFF

j_gene: TRBJ2-7
v_gene: TRBV5-1
CDR3aa: CASSLLSPRGLSYEQYF

j_gene: TRBJ1-1
v_gene: TRBV2
CDR3aa: CASSEADGNGEAFF

j_gene: TRBJ2-1
v_gene: TRBV29-1
CDR3aa: CSFLRGGLYNEQFF

j_gene: TRBJ2-7
v_gene: TRBV6-2/TRBV6-3
CDR3aa: CAASSHYEQYF

j_gene: TRBJ2-1
v_gene: TRBV28
CDR3aa: CASSLGQGSYNEQFF

j_gene: TRBJ2-5
v_gene: TRBV6-5
CDR3aa: CASSLFSTGETQYF

j_gene: TRBJ1-4
v_gene: TRBV20-1
CDR3aa: CSAKLRAGEKLFF

j_gene: TRBJ2-7
v_gene: TRBV30
CDR3aa: CAWSPMDRRDEQYF

j_gene: TRBJ2-3
v_gene: TRBV5-1
CDR3aa: CASSLDGQGADTQYF

j_gene: TRBJ2-7
v_gene: TRBV7-9
CDR3aa: CASSSVSENYEQYF

j_gene: TRBJ1-5
v_gene: TRBV2
CDR3aa: CASSLQGARQPQHF

j_gene: TRBJ2-1
v_gene: TRBV19
CDR3aa: CASSITAGNYNEQFF

j_gene: TRBJ1-1
v_gene: TRBV2
CDR3aa: CASKEGNTEAFF

j_gene: TRBJ1-1
v_gene: TRBV29-1
CDR3aa: CSVDGGETEAFF

j_gene: TRBJ2-7
v_gene: TRBV5-1
CDR3aa: CASSLGPGSREQYF

j_gene: TRBJ2-2
v_gene: TRBV12-3/TRBV12-4
CDR3aa: CASRGGLAGRELFF

j_gene: TRBJ2-7
v_gene: TRBV9
CDR3aa: CASSEDRGFGEQYF

j_gene: TRBJ2-3
v_gene: TRBV7-2
CDR3aa: CASSLLAGGTTDTQYF

j_gene: TRBJ1-2
v_gene: TRBV10-3
CDR3aa: CAITGGQGSNYGYTF

j_gene: TRBJ2-3
v_gene: TRBV7-6
CDR3aa: CASSYRGDTQYF

j_gene: TRBJ2-7
v_gene: TRBV7-9
CDR3aa: CASRQDGAYEQYF

j_gene: TRBJ1-1
v_gene: TRBV3-1
CDR3aa: CASSQERGTEVFF

j_gene: TRBJ2-7
v_gene: TRBV9
CDR3aa: CASSVVGDSLEQYF

j_gene: TRBJ2-7
v_gene: TRBV30
CDR3aa: CAWSLGEGYEQYF

j_gene: TRBJ2-3
v_gene: TRBV5-4
CDR3aa: CASSHRDRATDTQYF

j_gene: TRBJ1-3
v_gene: TRBV10-3
CDR3aa: CAISETGNGNTIYF

j_gene: TRBJ1-1
v_gene: TRBV5-4
CDR3aa: CASSTQGAGPEAFF

j_gene: TRBJ2-4
v_gene: TRBV2
CDR3aa: CASSDRQRTSREDIQYF

j_gene: TRBJ2-1
v_gene: TRBV30
CDR3aa: CAWSVRPRGAYYNEQFF

j_gene: TRBJ1-2
v_gene: TRBV29-1
CDR3aa: CSVGSGSYGYTF